These 14 T cell receptor beta chains originate from one sample sequenced in a study of blood T cell repertoires in COVID-19. Using immunoSEQ multiplex PCR, the repertoire was profiled, and TCRdb retains in-frame clones only, with some absent. The repertoire holds some 200,000 clones, with roughly 87% as singletons. Sequencing was carried out using PBMCs or T cells enriched from blood (not recorded which). The source is a woman aged 30 to 39 who had recovered from COVID-19.

The chain employs TRBV4-3 and TRBJ2-1, with a tentative D call TRBD2 (5 bases). V lost 3 bases to trimming and J lost 1 base, with 13 bases between them. CDR1 and CDR2 from the germline V gene are LGHNA and YSLEER. This CDR3 has 16 amino acids. This CDR3 is CASSHHSTRSYNEQFF. Here the CDR3 DNA reads TGCGCCAGCAGCCACCACTCCACTAGATCCTACAATGAGCAGTTCTTC.

The chain carries TRBV6-1 and TRBJ1-3; no firm D call. V lost 2 bases, J lost 0 bases, and 17 bases lay in between. CDR3 length: 18 residues. Germline V gene lookup returns CDR1 MNHNS and CDR2 SASEGT. For the CDR3, the DNA is TGTGCCAGCAGTGAAACGACCTACGGAGCTACCTCTGGAAACACCATATATTTT. Residues: CASSETTYGATSGNTIYF.

The chain recombines TRBV19 with TRBJ2-1; a possible D gene is TRBD2 (7 bases). CDR3 length equals 15 residues. The germline CDR1 and CDR2 sequences are LNHDA and SQIVND (reference sequence). CDR3 protein: CASGEGGRVNNEQFF. The CDR3, as DNA: TGTGCTTCAGGGGAAGGCGGGAGAGTCAACAATGAGCAGTTCTTC.

The V and J genes are TRBV24-1 and TRBJ2-7; 11 bases align to TRBD1. Trimming at V came to 4 bases and at J to 3 bases, leaving 4 bases not matched to a gene. Looked up from germline, CDR1 is KGHDR and CDR2 is SFDVKD. The CDR3 totals 15 residues. The CDR3 sequence is CATSDLGTGGYEQYF. CDR3 DNA: TGTGCCACCAGTGACCTCGGGACAGGGGGCTACGAGCAGTACTTC.

The gene calls are TRBV12-3 or TRBV12-4 and TRBJ1-2; TRBD1 aligns across 7 bases. The CDR3 sequence is 12 residues long. V lost 6 bases to trimming and J lost 8 bases; unmatched junction nucleotides: 6. The CDR3 region has the DNA TGTGCCAGCAGGAGACAGGGTAGCGGCTACACCTTC. The encoded protein is CASRRQGSGYTF.

V usage is TRBV12-3 or TRBV12-4 and J usage is TRBJ1-1, with 7 bases identical to TRBD1. Germline trimming cut 5 bases from V and 4 bases from J; bases unmatched to any gene: 4. There are 13 residues in the CDR3. The CDR3 here is CASSQGGGTEAFF. CDR3 bases: TGTGCCAGCAGTCAGGGGGGTGGCACTGAAGCTTTCTTT.

This clone turned up a few times. The rearrangement joins TRBV11-3 to TRBJ2-5; 11 nucleotides agree with TRBD1. Germline loops: CDR1 SGHNT, CDR2 YENEEA. The CDR3 length is 14 residues. V trimming: 6 bases; J trimming: 5 bases; junction bases outside the gene matches: 5. DNA of the CDR3: TGTGCCAGCAGTGGACAGGGGGCTTGGGAGACCCAGTACTTC. Its translation is CASSGQGAWETQYF. Looking up the rest from reference TRBV11-3 and TRBJ2-5 gives the full variable domain: EAGVVQSPRYKIIEKKQPVAFWCNPISGHNTLYWYLQNLGQGPELLIRYENEEAVDDSQLPKDRFSAERLKGVDSTLKIQPAELGDSAVYLCASSGQGAWETQYFGPGTRLLVL.

This chain joins TRBV4-3 and TRBJ1-2; 8 bases fit TRBD1. The V segment lost 0 bases and the J segment 4 bases; nucleotides outside the gene matches: 4. The length of the CDR3 is 15 residues. Germline V gene data show CDR1 as LGHNA and CDR2 as YSLEER. The CDR3 nucleotides are TGCGCCAGCAGCCAAGAACGGGACAGGCTCTATGGCTACACCTTC. Its translation is CASSQERDRLYGYTF.

The rearrangement uses TRBV12-3 or TRBV12-4 and TRBJ1-1; possibly TRBD1 for D (5 bases). This CDR3 is 13 amino acids long. V dropped 3 bases and J dropped 6 bases, with 11 bases sitting between them. The CDR3 loop reads CASSFSGGSEAFF. The DNA for the CDR3 is TGTGCCAGCAGTTTTAGCGGGGGGTCTGAAGCTTTCTTT.

V and J are TRBV4-3 and TRBJ2-2; the match to TRBD1 covers 7 bases. Germline-derived CDR1 and CDR2 are LGHNA and YSLEER. V gave up 4 bases and J gave up 4 bases; unmatched junction bases: 12. The CDR3 totals 17 residues. The CDR3 DNA sequence: TGCGCCAGCAGCCCAAGAGTCAGGGGGTCTCGCACCGGGGAGCTGTTTTTT. This sequence encodes CASSPRVRGSRTGELFF.

This rearrangement joins TRBV4-1 to TRBJ2-3; D possibly corresponds to TRBD2 (5 bases). The ends were cut back, 4 bases at V and 6 bases at J, with 11 bases in the middle. CDR1 and CDR2 from the germline V gene are MGHRA and YSYEKL. The length of the CDR3 is 13 residues. The CDR3 loop is CASSPSGLDTQYF. The CDR3 DNA reads as TGCGCCAGCAGCCCCTCCGGACTGGATACGCAGTATTTT.

The rearrangement joins TRBV6-4 to TRBJ1-5; 11 nucleotides line up with TRBD1. The CDR3 runs 18 residues. Germline values: CDR1 MRHNA, CDR2 SNTAGT. The trim removed 5 bases at V and 5 bases at J, leaving 14 bases unmatched. The DNA for the CDR3 is TGTGCCAGCAGTAACAAAGTGGACAGGGGGCTTTTAGATCAGCCCCAGCATTTT. Translation gives CASSNKVDRGLLDQPQHF.

This clone was counted once. In DNA, the CDR3 is TGCGCCAGCAGCCCGCAGGGGGTGACTGAAGCTTTCTTT. Protein: CASSPQGVTEAFF. The rearrangement joins TRBV4-3 to TRBJ1-1; 7 bases are a match to TRBD1. Germline V gives CDR1 LGHNA, CDR2 YSLEER. The CDR3 contains 13 residues. The ends lost 4 bases at V and 5 bases at J; junction bases unmatched: 4.

V gene TRBV11-2 combines with J gene TRBJ2-7, with TRBD2 identical over 7 bases. The CDR3 extends over 16 amino acids. Germline trimming cut 6 bases from V and 2 bases from J; bases unmatched to any gene: 13. Germline loops: CDR1 SGHAT, CDR2 FQNNGV. The CDR3 loop is CASSKGGQFPTYEQYF. The CDR3 DNA reads TGTGCCAGCAGTAAGGGAGGGCAGTTTCCGACCTACGAGCAGTACTTC.